This T cell receptor (beta chain) was recorded in a study of shared T cell receptors in the human thymus. Generated by immunoSEQ multiplex PCR, the TCRdb table keeps only in-frame clones and is missing some. The sample includes about 380,000 clones, approximately 95% seen only once; the top ten take roughly 0.021%. The V gene lost 7 bases and the J gene lost 10 bases, with 15 bases spanning the gap. The CDR3 length is 11 residues. The germline gives CDR1 SQVTM, CDR2 ANQGSEA. The chain joins TRBV29-1 to TRBJ2-3, with D perhaps TRBD2 (5 bases). This sequence originates from a human donor. Material for sequencing was thymocytes. The DNA for the CDR3 is TGCAGCGCTATTTCCGGGAACCCGCAGTATTTT. It codes for CSAISGNPQYF.